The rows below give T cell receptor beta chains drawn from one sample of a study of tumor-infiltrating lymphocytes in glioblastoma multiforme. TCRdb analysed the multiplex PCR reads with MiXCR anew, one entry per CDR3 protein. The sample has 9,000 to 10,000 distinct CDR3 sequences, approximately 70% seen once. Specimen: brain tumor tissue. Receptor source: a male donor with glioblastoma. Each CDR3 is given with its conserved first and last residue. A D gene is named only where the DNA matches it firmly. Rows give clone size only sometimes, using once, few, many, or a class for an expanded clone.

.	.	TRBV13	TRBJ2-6	CARSDPDRSGASVLTF	TGTGCCAGAAGCGATCCCGACAGGTCTGGGGCCAGCGTCCTGACTTTC
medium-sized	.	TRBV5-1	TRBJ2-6	CASSLLDSGANVLTF	TGCGCCAGCAGCTTGTTAGACTCTGGGGCCAACGTCCTGACTTTC
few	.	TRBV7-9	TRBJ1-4	CASSLSVGGADEKLFF	TGTGCCAGCAGCTTAAGCGTGGGGGGCGCGGATGAAAAACTGTTTTTT
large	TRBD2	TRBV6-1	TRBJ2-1	CATTGGVTLNNEQFF	TGTGCCACTACGGGGGGGGTAACCTTGAACAATGAGCAGTTCTTC
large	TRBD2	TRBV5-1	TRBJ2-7	CASSLAGGSVLFEQYF	TGCGCCAGCAGCTTGGCCGGGGGGAGCGTCTTATTCGAGCAGTACTTC
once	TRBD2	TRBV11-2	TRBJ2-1	CASRVSGRVSANEQFF	TGTGCCAGCAGGGTTAGCGGGAGGGTAAGCGCCAATGAGCAGTTCTTC
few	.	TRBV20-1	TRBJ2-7	CSARRGTDYYEQYF	TGCAGTGCTAGACGAGGAACTGATTACTACGAGCAGTACTTC
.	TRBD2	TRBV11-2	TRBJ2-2	CASNPPFGQGLAVNTGELFF	TGCGCCAGCAACCCCCCATTCGGCCAAGGGCTAGCGGTAAACACCGGGGAGCTGTTTTTT
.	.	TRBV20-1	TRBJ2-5	CSAKLGGPQETQYF	TGCAGTGCTAAACTTGGGGGGCCCCAAGAGACCCAGTACTTT
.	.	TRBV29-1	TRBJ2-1	CRVGGRQGGNEQFF	TGCAGAGTGGGGGGGCGGCAGGGTGGCAATGAGCAGTTCTTC
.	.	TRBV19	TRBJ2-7	CAGSNRDISYEQDF	TGTGCCGGTAGTAACCGGGACATATCCTACGAGCAGGACTTC